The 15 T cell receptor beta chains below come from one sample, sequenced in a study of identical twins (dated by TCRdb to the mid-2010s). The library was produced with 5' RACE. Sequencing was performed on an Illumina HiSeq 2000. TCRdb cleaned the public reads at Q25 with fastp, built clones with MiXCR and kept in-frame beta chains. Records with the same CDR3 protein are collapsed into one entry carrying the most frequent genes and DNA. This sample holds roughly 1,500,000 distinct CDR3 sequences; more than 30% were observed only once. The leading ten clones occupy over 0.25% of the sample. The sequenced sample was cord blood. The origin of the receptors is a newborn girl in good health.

The CDR3 reads CASSQATSGEQETQYF. CDR3 DNA: TGTGCCAGCAGCCAAGCGACTAGCGGGGAGCAAGAGACCCAGTACTTC. V is TRBV4-2 and J is TRBJ2-5; TRBD2 matches at 11 bases. With V trimmed by 1 base and J by 2 bases, 3 bases remained unmatched. The CDR3 length is 16 residues. The germline V gene has CDR1 LGHNA and CDR2 YNFKEQ.

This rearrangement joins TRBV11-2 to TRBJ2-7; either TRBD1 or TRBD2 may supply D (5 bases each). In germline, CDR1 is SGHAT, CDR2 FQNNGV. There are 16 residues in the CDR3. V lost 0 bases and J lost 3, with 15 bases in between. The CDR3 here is CASSLDRGSGVYEQYF. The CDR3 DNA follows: TGTGCCAGCAGCTTAGATCGGGGCAGTGGGGTCTACGAGCAGTACTTC.

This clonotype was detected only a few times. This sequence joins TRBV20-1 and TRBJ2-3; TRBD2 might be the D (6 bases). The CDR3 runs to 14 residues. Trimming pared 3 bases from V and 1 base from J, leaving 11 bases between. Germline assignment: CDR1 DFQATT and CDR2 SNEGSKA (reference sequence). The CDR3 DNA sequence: TGCAGTGCTAGGCGGGCGGGACGCACAGATACGCAGTATTTT. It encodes CSARRAGRTDTQYF.

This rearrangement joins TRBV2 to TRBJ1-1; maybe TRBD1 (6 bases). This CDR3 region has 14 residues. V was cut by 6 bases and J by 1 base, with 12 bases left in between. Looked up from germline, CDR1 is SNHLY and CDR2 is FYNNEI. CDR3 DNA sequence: TGTGCCAGCAGATATAACAGGGAGAACACTGAAGCTTTCTTT. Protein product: CASRYNRENTEAFF.

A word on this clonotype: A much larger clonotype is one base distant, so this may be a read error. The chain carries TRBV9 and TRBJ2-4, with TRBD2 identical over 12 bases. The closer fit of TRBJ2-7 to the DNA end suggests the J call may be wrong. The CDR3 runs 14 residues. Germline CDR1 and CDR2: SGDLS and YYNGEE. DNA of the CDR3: TGTGCCGGCAGCGCGGGACTAGCGGGCTACGAGCAGTACTTC. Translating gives CAGSAGLAGYEQYF.

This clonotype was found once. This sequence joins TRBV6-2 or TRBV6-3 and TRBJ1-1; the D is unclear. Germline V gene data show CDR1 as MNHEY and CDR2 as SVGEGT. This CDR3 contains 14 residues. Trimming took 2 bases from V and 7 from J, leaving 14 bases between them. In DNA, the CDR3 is TGTGCCAGCAGTTACAGCGCTGCTACTGGTGAAGCTTTCTTT. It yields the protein CASSYSAATGEAFF.

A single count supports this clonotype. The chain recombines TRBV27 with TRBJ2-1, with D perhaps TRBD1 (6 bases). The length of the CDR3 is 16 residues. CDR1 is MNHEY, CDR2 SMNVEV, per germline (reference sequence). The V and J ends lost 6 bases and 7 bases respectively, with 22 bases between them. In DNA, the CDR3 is TGTGCCAGCAGCCCGACCGACAGGCAGTTTAGGAATGAGCAGTTCTTC. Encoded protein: CASSPTDRQFRNEQFF.

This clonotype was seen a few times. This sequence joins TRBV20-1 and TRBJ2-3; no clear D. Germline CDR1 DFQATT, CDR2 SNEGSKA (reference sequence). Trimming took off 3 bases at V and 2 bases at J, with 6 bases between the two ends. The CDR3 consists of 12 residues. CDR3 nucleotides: TGCAGTGCTAGGACCCCCACAGATACGCAGTATTTT. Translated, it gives CSARTPTDTQYF.

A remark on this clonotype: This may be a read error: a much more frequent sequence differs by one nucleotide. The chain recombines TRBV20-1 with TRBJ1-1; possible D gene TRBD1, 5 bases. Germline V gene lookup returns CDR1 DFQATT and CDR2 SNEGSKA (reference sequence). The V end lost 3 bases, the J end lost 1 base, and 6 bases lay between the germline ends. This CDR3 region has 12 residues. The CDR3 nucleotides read TGCAGTGCTAGTGGGGCGAACACTGAAGCTTTCTTT. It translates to CSASGANTEAFF.

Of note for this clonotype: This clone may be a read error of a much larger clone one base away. CDR3 coding DNA: TGTGCCATCAGTGAGTCGACAGAGGGTACCGGGCAGTACTTC. Translation gives CAISESTEGTGQYF. The chain employs TRBV10-3 and TRBJ2-4; the D gene could be TRBD1 or TRBD2 (5 bases each). The germline V and J ends were trimmed by 0 bases and 13 bases, with 16 bases remaining between them. The germline gives CDR1 ENHRY, CDR2 SYGVKD. This CDR3 has 14 residues.

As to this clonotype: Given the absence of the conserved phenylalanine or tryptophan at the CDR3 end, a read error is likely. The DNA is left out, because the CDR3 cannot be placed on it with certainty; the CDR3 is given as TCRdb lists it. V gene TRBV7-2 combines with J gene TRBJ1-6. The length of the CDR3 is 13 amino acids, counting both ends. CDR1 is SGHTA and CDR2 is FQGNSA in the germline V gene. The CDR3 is CASSIGYNSPLHV.

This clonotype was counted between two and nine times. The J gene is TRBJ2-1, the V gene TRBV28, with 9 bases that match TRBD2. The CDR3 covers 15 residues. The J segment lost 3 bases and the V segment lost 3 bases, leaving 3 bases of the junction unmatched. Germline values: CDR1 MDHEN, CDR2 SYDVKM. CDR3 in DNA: TGTGCCAGCAGTTTTACTAGCGGGTTCTACAATGAGCAGTTCTTC. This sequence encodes CASSFTSGFYNEQFF.

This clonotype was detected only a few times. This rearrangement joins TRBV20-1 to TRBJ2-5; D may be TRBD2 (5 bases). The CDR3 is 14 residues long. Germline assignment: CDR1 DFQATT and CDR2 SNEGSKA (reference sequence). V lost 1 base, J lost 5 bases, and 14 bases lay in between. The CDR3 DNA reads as TGCAGTGCTAGAGTTAACTTTGGGGAGGAGACCCAGTACTTC. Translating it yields CSARVNFGEETQYF.

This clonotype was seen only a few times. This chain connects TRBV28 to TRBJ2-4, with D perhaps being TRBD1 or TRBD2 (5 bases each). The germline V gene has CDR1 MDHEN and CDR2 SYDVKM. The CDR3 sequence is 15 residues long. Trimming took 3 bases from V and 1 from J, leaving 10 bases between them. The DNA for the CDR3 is TGTGCCAGCAGTTTTGGGGGTTCGGCCAAAAACATTCAGTACTTC. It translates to CASSFGGSAKNIQYF. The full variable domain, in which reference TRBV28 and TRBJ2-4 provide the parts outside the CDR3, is DVKVTQSSRYLVKRTGEKVFLECVQDMDHENMFWYRQDPGLGLRLIYFSYDVKMKEKGDIPEGYSVSREKKERFSLILESASTNQTSMYLCASSFGGSAKNIQYFGAGTRLSVL.

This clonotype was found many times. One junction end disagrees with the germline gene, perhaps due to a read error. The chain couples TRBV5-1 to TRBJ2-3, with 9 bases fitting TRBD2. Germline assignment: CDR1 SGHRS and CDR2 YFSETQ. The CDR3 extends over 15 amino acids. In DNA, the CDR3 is TGTGCCAGCAGTTCAGTAGCGGGGGGCACAGATACGCAGTATTTT. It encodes CASSSVAGGTDTQYF.